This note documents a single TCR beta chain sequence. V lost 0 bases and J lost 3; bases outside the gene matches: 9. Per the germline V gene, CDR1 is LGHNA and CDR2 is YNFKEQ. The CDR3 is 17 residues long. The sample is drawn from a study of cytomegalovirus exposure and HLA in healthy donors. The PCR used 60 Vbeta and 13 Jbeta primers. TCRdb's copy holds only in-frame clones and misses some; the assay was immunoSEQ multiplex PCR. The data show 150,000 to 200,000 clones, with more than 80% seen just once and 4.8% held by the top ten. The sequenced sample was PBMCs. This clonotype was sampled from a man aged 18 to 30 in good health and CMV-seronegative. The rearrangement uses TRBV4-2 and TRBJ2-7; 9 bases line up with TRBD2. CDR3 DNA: TGTGCCAGCAGCCAAGAGGGCTGGCGGGAGGGCCACTACGAGCAGTACTTC. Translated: CASSQEGWREGHYEQYF.